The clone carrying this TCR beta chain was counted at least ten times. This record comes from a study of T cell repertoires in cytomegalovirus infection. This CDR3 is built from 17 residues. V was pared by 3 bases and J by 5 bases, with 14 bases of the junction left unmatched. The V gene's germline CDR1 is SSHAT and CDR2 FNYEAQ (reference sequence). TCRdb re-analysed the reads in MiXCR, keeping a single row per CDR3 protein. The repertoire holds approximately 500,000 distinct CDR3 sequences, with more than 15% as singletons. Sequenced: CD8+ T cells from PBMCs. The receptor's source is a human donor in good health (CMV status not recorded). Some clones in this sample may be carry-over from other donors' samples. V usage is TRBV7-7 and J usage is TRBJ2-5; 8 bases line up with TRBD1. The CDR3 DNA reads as TGTGCCAGCAGCTTGGCCTCGGGGCAGGGGGCGGACGAGACCCAGTACTTC. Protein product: CASSLASGQGADETQYF. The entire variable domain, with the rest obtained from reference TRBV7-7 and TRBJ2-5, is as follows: GAGVSQSPRYKVTKRGQDVTLRCDPISSHATLYWYQQALGQGPEFLTYFNYEAQPDKSGLPSDRFSAERPEGSISTLTIQRTEQRDSAMYRCASSLASGQGADETQYFGPGTRLLVL.